The following is a TCR beta chain sequence with its context. Its recognized antigen is unknown. No much larger clone is present one base from it, and per-base qualities are unavailable. This sample stems from a study of blood T cell repertoires in COVID-19 (TCRdb year 2020). General notes on the study: Samples from collaborators originated in the United States, Italy and Spain and spanned both the acute and convalescent phases of COVID-19. The prospective study material was composed of cDNA or gDNA derived from T cells, B-cell-depleted T cells, or PBMCs. The dataset comprised deeply sampled blood TCRbeta repertoires from subjects exposed to, actively infected with, or recovered from COVID-19. The repertoires were released in a freely available public database meant as a resource for research on the immune response to SARS-CoV-2. Samples were obtained from the ongoing ImmuneRACE study (first 160 participants) and from 1,200 or so subjects provided by 6 global collaborators. The sample metadata nearly always contained a de-identified subject ID, COVID-19 status, age in years and sex. HLA class I and class II types, where available, came from metadata supplied by the sample provider rather than from assay-based typing.

CDR1 is given as MDHEN and CDR2 as SYDVKM, both from the germline V gene. Counted from cysteine to phenylalanine, this CDR3 has 16 amino acids. The read is trimmed to its CDR3 DNA, 48 bases read in frame from base 1. Trimmed from V: 4 bases; trimmed from J: 4 bases; junction bases lacking a gene match: 7. Participants in the prospective study were aged roughly 18 to 90 years, lived in 20 to 30 United States geographic areas, and enrolled through a virtual design. In the prospective study, cohorts were assigned on the basis of participant-reported clinical history obtained from a screening survey and a study questionnaire. ImmuneRACE Cohort 3 recovered participants were defined by two consecutive negative NP/OP PCR tests, healthcare professional clearance, or symptom resolution. In the prospective study, mobile phlebotomists collected whole blood, serum and a nasopharyngeal or oropharyngeal swab from each participant. Participants in the prospective study had the option to provide additional blood draws and questionnaires over an approximately 2-month period. Blood samples from the prospective study were shipped frozen or at room temperature prior to DNA extraction.

TCRbeta CDR3 regions were amplified from genomic DNA using the immunoSEQ Assay, a bias-controlled multiplex PCR. As for the authors' bioinformatics: The number of nucleated cells in each sample was estimated from the amplification of reference gene primers within the assay. Sequence reads were collapsed and filtered to measure the absolute abundance of every unique TCRbeta CDR3 rearrangement. For each sample, productive Simpson clonality was calculated as the square root of Simpson's diversity index over productive rearrangements. TCRdb stores this immuneACCESS table with in-frame sequences only. Part of the clones is absent; in the studies checked, under half of the shortfall reflects unresolved V genes, and no reason is known for the rest. V and J calls and clone size come straight from that table; D and trimming were deduced from the DNA. For this sample the table gives about 330,000 clones, of which 85% to 90% were detected only once. The ten top clones hold more than 9% of the sample.

On the study overall, not on this receptor specifically: Clinical and demographic metadata were provided uncurated, with the amount varying by source and participant.

The rearrangement combines TRBV28 with TRBJ1-5; 10 junctional bases match TRBD1. The receptor was isolated from a woman aged 18-29 years who had recovered from COVID-19. Sequenced material: PBMCs or T cells enriched from blood (not recorded which). CDR3 region: CASSSRTGGLNQPQHF. The DNA sequence is as follows: TGTGCCAGCAGTTCGAGGACAGGGGGTCTGAATCAGCCCCAGCATTTT.